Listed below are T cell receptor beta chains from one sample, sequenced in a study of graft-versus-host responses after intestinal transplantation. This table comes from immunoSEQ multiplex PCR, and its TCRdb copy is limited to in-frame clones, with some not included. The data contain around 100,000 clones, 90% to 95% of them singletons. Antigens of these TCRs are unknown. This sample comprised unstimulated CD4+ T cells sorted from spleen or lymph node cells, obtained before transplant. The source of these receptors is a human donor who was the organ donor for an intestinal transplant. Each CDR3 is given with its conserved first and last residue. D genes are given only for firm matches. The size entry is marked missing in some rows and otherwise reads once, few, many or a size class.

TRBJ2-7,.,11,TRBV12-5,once,CASGLTYEQYF,TGTGCTAGTGGTTTGACCTACGAGCAGTACTTC
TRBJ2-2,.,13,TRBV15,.,CATAAAKVGELFF,TGTGCCACCGCTGCTGCCAAGGTCGGGGAGCTGTTTTTT
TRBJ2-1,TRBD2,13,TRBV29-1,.,CSVSSGRNNEQFF,TGCAGCGTTTCTAGCGGGAGAAACAATGAGCAGTTCTTC
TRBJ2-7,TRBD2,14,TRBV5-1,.,CASSTTAGAYEQYF,TGCGCCAGCAGCACTACAGCGGGAGCCTACGAGCAGTACTTC
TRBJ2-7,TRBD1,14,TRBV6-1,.,CASGRDRGAYEQYF,TGTGCCAGCGGCCGGGACAGGGGAGCCTACGAGCAGTACTTC
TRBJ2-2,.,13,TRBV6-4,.,CASRIGTTGELFF,TGTGCCAGCAGAATAGGGACTACCGGGGAGCTGTTTTTT
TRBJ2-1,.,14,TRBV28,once,CASSSPSVINEQFF,TGTGCCAGCAGTTCCCCTAGCGTAATCAATGAGCAGTTCTTC
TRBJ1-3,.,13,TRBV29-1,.,CSVSQGFGNTIYF,TGCAGCGTTTCACAGGGTTTTGGAAACACCATATATTTT
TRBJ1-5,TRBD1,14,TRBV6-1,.,CASSGTGPYQPQHF,TGTGCCAGCAGCGGGACAGGACCCTATCAGCCCCAGCATTTT
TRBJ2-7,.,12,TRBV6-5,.,CASSYRDYEQYF,TGTGCCAGCAGTTATCGGGACTACGAGCAGTACTTC
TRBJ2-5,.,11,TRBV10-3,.,CAMGPEGTQYF,TGTGCCATGGGACCAGAGGGGACCCAGTACTTC
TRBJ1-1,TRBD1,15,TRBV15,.,CATSRDETGITEAFF,TGTGCCACCAGCAGAGATGAGACAGGGATCACTGAAGCTTTCTTT
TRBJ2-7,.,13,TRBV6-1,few,CASTEGVPYEQYF,TGTGCCAGCACCGAAGGGGTTCCCTACGAGCAGTACTTC
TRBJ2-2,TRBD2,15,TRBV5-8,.,CASSRTGTSTGELFF,TGTGCCAGCAGCAGGACCGGGACTAGCACCGGGGAGCTGTTTTTT
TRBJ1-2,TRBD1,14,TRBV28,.,CASSLGDRRYGYTF,TGTGCCAGCAGTTTAGGGGACAGGCGGTATGGCTACACCTTC
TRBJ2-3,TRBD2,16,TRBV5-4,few,CASSLTSGRASDTQYF,TGTGCCAGCAGCTTAACTAGCGGGAGGGCCTCAGATACGCAGTATTTT
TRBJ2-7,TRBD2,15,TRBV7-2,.,CASSLVASGSYEQYF,TGTGCCAGCAGCTTAGTGGCTAGCGGGTCCTACGAGCAGTACTTC
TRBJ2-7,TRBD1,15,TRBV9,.,CASSKGQGAAYEQCF,TGTGCCAGCAGCAAAGGACAGGGGGCGGCTTACGAGCAGTGCTTC
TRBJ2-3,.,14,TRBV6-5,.,CASIKGPSTDTQYF,TGTGCCAGCATTAAAGGGCCTAGCACAGATACGCAGTATTTT
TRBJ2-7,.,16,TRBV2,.,CASSGQGWTIIYEQYF,TGTGCCAGCAGTGGACAGGGTTGGACTATTATTTACGAGCAGTACTTC
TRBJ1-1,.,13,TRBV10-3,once,CAISRTDNTEAFF,TGTGCCATCAGTCGGACCGACAACACTGAAGCTTTCTTT